This T cell receptor beta chain was identified in a study (dated by TCRdb to the mid-2010s). Regarding this clonotype: Its antigen is not yet known. No quality values exist for individual bases; no much larger clone is one base distant.

The protocol used for the library was RT-PCR. The data were produced on an Illumina MiSeq. In-frame beta chains were kept once TCRdb had trimmed the public reads at Q25 with fastp and called clones with MiXCR. A single entry per CDR3 protein holds the most common genes and DNA from its merged rows. The sample includes approximately 720,000 distinct CDR3 sequences, with about 14% observed a single time. Of the sample, 3.6% falls within the top ten clones. This TCR derives from a female donor in good health, serving as a healthy control. Sequenced: memory CD4+ T cells from blood.

This receptor has the CDR3 CASSEQGRGEKLFF. The nucleotide sequence reads as follows: TGTGCCAGCAGCGAACAGGGGAGGGGTGAAAAACTGTTTTTT. The V and J genes are TRBV2 and TRBJ1-4, and 7 junction bases match TRBD1. For this chain, trimming is 6 bases at the V end and 7 bases at the J end, and the number of junction bases without a gene match is 8. The germline V gene specifies SNHLY as CDR1 and FYNNEI as CDR2. The CDR3 contains 14 residues, cysteine and phenylalanine counted. Only the CDR3 region is kept as DNA, spanning 42 bases read in frame from base 1.